This entry is about one T cell receptor (beta chain). Its binding antigen is unknown. Within one base of it there is no much larger clone, and no base qualities were kept. This entry comes from a study of vaccination and CD4 T cells after COVID-19 (dated by TCRdb to the early 2020s). A note on the overall study: Every convalescent patient had a positive nasal swab PCR test for SARS-CoV-2, with mild disease in roughly ten patients and severe disease in one. Control cultures used a CEFX viral epitope pool as positive control, an HIV-1 Nef peptide pool as negative control, or no peptide. Post-COVID blood samples were collected from convalescent patients a median of about 92 days after diagnosis, with a range of about 30 to 161 days. The convalescent cohort comprised six males and four females, including two Hispanic individuals, seven Caucasians, two Asians and one multiracial person. The time from the second vaccine dose to post-vaccine blood sampling had a median of roughly 70 days and ranged from about 14 to 250 days. In about 11 COVID-19 convalescent patients and a handful of infection-naive healthy vaccine recipients, the spike-specific CD4+ TCR repertoire before mRNA vaccination was compared with the repertoire after mRNA vaccination. Overlapping spike peptide pools from SARS-CoV-2 and from the common cold coronaviruses HCoV-NL63, HCoV-OC43 and HCoV-229E were used as culture stimuli. Participants received two doses of either the Pfizer-BioNTech BNT162b2 vaccine (n=8) or the Moderna mRNA-1273 vaccine (n=2). Broad study findings and their caveats: Among the post-vaccine SARS-CoV-2-reactive clones in convalescent patients, a median approximately 86% showed up only after vaccination, which suggests vaccine-specific priming. The median number of SARS-CoV-2-reactive clonotypes rose from 20 to 25 after infection to 38 after vaccination, but the change was not significant. The number of convalescent patients in the study was relatively small, and the study did not examine early timepoints following natural infection. Nearly all vaccine-specific clones in convalescent patients (304 of 307) were mono-reactive for SARS-CoV-2 spike rather than cross-reactive with common cold coronaviruses.

Trimming costs V 1 base and J 0 bases, and their ends lie 13 bases apart. The germline V gene (reference sequence) yields SEHNR for CDR1 and FQNEAQ for CDR2. The CDR3 holds 18 amino acids from the cysteine to the phenylalanine. Only the CDR3 DNA stays, 54 bases, in frame from base 1. The sample's treatment or condition label, decoded: approximately 10-day PBMC culture with coronavirus spike peptide pools or control peptides (ViraFEST assay). To expand antigen-specific T cells with peptide pools and then pick out the expanded clonotypes through TCR sequencing, the study relied on the ViraFEST assay. The convalescent patients' positive SARS-CoV-2 PCR tests fell between March and December 2020, which was before the Alpha, Beta and Delta variants emerged in the United States. Around 2 million PBMCs per well were cultured in IMDM with roughly 5% human AB serum and roughly 9.3 IU/ml IL-2, plus 10 ug/ml peptide pools. Half of the culture medium was replaced with fresh IL-2-containing medium on days 3 and 7. After 10 days of culture, CD4+ T cells were isolated by negative selection with the EasySep CD4+ T cell isolation kit. Ficoll-Paque Plus gradient centrifugation was used to isolate PBMCs from whole blood, and the isolated PBMCs were then either used fresh or cryopreserved at -140C. Each culture condition was generally run in triplicate wells.

Preparation of the library involved PCR. TCR sequencing of DNA from cultured CD4+ T cells used the Oncomine TCR Beta short-read assay at the Johns Hopkins FTIC core. The QIAamp micro DNA kit was used to extract genomic DNA from the cultured CD4+ T cells. Oncomine TCR Beta libraries from cultured CD4+ T cells were pooled with unique dual indexes and sequenced on an Illumina iSeq 100. For the original study's pipeline: Non-productive sequences were removed, and CDR3s that did not start with C, did not end with F or W, or were shorter than 7 amino acids were discarded. The MANAFEST web application was used to identify antigen-specific clonotypes by comparing peptide-stimulated wells against reference wells and other culture wells. An FDR below 0.05, an odds ratio above 5, and a productive frequency above 0.1% in at least two of three replicate wells were required for clones to be considered positive. Clonotypes that were significantly expanded in both SARS-CoV-2 spike wells and at least one common cold coronavirus spike condition were defined as cross-reactive. CDR3 homology was assessed with Levenshtein distances (stringdist) and unrooted phylogenetic trees (ape) in R version 3.6.1. TCRdb handled the public reads itself, with Q25 trimming in fastp and clone calling in MiXCR, and kept productive beta chains. CDR3 protein duplicates are merged, each entry listing the most common genes and DNA. The V and J calls come from TCRdb's annotation, not from the publication. This sample holds under 25,000 distinct CDR3 sequences; 47% were observed only once. Of the sample, roughly 13% is held by the ten largest clones.

Material for sequencing was cultured CD4+ T cells from blood. This receptor was identified in a human donor with COVID-19. In this chain, TRBV7-9 is recombined with TRBJ2-6; possibly the D gene is TRBD2, per 5 matching bases. The CDR3 protein is CASSLVGRRISGANVLTF. The DNA sequence is as follows: TGTGCCAGCAGCTTAGTTGGGAGACGAATCTCTGGGGCCAACGTCCTGACTTTC. The reference TRBV7-9 and TRBJ2-6 proteins fill in what lies around the CDR3, so the full variable domain reads DTGVSQNPRHKITKRGQNVTFRCDPISEHNRLYWYRQTLGQGPEFLTYFQNEAQLEKSRLLSDRFSAERPKGSFSTLEIQRTEQGDSAMYLCASSLVGRRISGANVLTFGAGSRLTVL.